This T cell receptor beta chain was observed in a study of synovial regulatory T cells in juvenile arthritis (dated by TCRdb to between 2014 and 2017). A note on the overall study: Of the sequenced patients, 5 or 6 received methotrexate, one received methotrexate plus infliximab, three were therapy-naive, and one had no treatment information. Effector T cell subsets were also sequenced in this cohort for comparisons, but the Treg dataset alone covers only blood and synovial fluid Treg cells. The study compared the TCRbeta CDR3 repertoires of blood iaTreg cells, other blood Treg cells and synovial fluid Treg cells taken from matched patient samples. The TCR repertoire comparisons covered Treg and Teff subsets from some 10 JIA patients with active disease.

CDR1 SGHRS and CDR2 YFSETQ were looked up in the germline V gene. The CDR3 covers 14 residues, taking in both the cysteine and the phenylalanine. Only the protein sequence is given. TCR repertoire donors were about eleven juvenile idiopathic arthritis patients with active disease who had not reached inactive disease, 3 polyarticular and 8 oligoarticular. The TCR-sequenced patients had a median age of around 11 years (range about 2.1-25) and median disease duration of about 7 years (range 0.2-19.1). The samples for TCR repertoire analysis were obtained at two Italian centres. Peripheral blood mononuclear cells were isolated using a Histopaque-1077 density gradient and were cryopreserved in approximately 90% FCS with around 10% DMSO. Remarks on this clone: Its antigen is unknown.

Receptors were amplified or captured by the immunoSEQ multiplex PCR assay. TCRbeta CDR3 sequencing was carried out by Adaptive Biotechnologies. Processing in the source paper ran as follows. Repertoire similarity used the Chao-modified Jaccard index and median clonotype overlap from 200 random subsamples at equal sample size. Similarity analyses used either productive nucleotide sequences or in silico-translated amino acid sequences. Hierarchical clustering with single linkage and t-SNE based on Chao-modified Jaccard distances were used to compare repertoires. Repertoire diversity was assessed with the Renyi index over a range of alpha values after the sample sizes were normalised. In its TCRdb copy, this immuneACCESS table keeps in-frame sequences only and misses some clones. Where compared with another copy, unresolved V genes explain less than half of these, and the others have no known cause. That table gives V, J and clone size, and the DNA gave D and trimming. The sample's table covers approximately 6,400 clones. Together, the top ten hold roughly 0.55% of the sample.

The paper's findings and limits, for the study overall: Synovial Treg cells shared more CDR3 sequences with iaTreg cells than with other blood Treg cells; Chao-Jaccard similarity confirmed closer relation. Across patients, iaTreg TCR repertoires were largely private, and these iaTreg repertoires partially overlapped with synovial Teff and blood CPL repertoires. Compared with other blood Treg cells, blood iaTreg cells had lower TCR diversity, a finding consistent with antigen-driven expansion.

This chain is built from TRBV5-1 and TRBJ1-2; with no DNA, the TCRdb D assignment of TRBD1 cannot be verified. Sequenced input: Treg cells from blood. The meaning of the sample's cell subset or site label: remaining (HLA-DR-negative) circulating blood Treg cells. The clonotype comes from a donor younger than 30 with juvenile idiopathic arthritis. The CDR3 reads CASSPTGGNYGYTF.